This TCR beta chain was documented in a study of neurological immune-mediated disorders. This clonotype has a count of ten or more. Its antigen is currently unknown. Study-wide findings and caveats: HTLV-1-associated myelopathy had the most TCR clonal expansion, while multiple sclerosis had the least, a level that fell below healthy controls.

This CDR3 comprises 16 residues. Looked up from germline, CDR1 is LGHNA and CDR2 is YNFKEQ. V was shortened by 1 base and J by 5 bases, with 17 bases between the two germline ends. 5'RACE generated cDNA with 10-nucleotide random UMIs. TCRdb redid the calling of the 5' RACE reads with MiXCR, one entry per CDR3 protein. In the table there are about 70,000 distinct CDR3 sequences, roughly 3.1% of which are singletons. The sample comprised PBMCs. This sequence was found in a woman aged 45-65 years with multiple sclerosis. The chain joins TRBV4-2 to TRBJ2-5, with D uncertain. CDR3 sequence (DNA): TGTGCCAGCAGCCAAGCCACCGGCAGGATGGGTGAGACCCAGTACTTC. It specifies CASSQATGRMGETQYF.